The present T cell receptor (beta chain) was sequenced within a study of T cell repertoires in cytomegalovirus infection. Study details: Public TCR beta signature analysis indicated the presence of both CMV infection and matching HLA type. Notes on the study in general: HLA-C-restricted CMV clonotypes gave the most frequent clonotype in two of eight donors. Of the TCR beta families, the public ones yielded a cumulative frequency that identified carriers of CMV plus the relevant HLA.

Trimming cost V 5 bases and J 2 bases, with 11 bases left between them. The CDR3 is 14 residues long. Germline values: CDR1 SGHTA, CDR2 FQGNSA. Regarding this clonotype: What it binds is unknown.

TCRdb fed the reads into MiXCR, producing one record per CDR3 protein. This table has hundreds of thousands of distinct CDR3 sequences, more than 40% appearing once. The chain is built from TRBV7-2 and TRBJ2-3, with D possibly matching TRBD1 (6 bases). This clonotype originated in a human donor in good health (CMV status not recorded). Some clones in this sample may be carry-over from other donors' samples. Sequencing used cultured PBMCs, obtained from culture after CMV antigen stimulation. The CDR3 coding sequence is TGTGCCAGCAGCCGCTTGGGGGCCACAGATACGCAGTATTTT. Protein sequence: CASSRLGATDTQYF.